This is a list of T cell receptor beta chains from one sample in a study of cytomegalovirus exposure and HLA in healthy donors. TCRdb's copy holds only in-frame clones and misses some; the assay was immunoSEQ multiplex PCR. The sample contains some 150,000 clones, roughly 76% of which appear only once. The specimen was PBMCs. These receptors all stem from a woman aged 50 to 65 in good health and CMV-seronegative. Both conserved end residues are part of each CDR3. A D gene is named only where the DNA matches it firmly. Rows give clone size only sometimes, using once, few, many, or a class for an expanded clone.

D gene,clone size,J gene,V gene,CDR3 protein,CDR3 DNA
NA,NA,TRBJ1-1,TRBV9,CASSDSTGNTEAFF,TGTGCCAGCAGCGATTCCACAGGGAACACTGAAGCTTTCTTT
TRBD1,NA,TRBJ2-6,TRBV9,CASTRGQIDSGANVLTF,TGTGCCAGCACTAGGGGACAGATCGACTCTGGGGCCAACGTCCTGACTTTC
NA,NA,TRBJ1-3,TRBV28,CASSLGRFSGNTIYF,TGTGCCAGCAGTTTAGGCAGGTTCTCTGGAAACACCATATATTTT
TRBD2,NA,TRBJ2-3,TRBV19,CASRRLAVSTDTQYF,TGTGCCAGTCGCCGACTAGCGGTTAGCACAGATACGCAGTATTTT
TRBD1,NA,TRBJ1-1,TRBV10-3,CAISFQGEDTEAFF,TGTGCCATCAGTTTTCAGGGGGAGGACACTGAAGCTTTCTTT
NA,NA,TRBJ2-2,TRBV30,CAWSFGGGELFF,TGTGCCTGGAGTTTCGGCGGAGGGGAGCTGTTTTTT
TRBD2,NA,TRBJ2-5,TRBV5-1,CASSPGTSGSGETQYF,TGCGCCAGCAGCCCCGGGACTAGCGGGAGCGGGGAGACCCAGTACTTC
NA,few,TRBJ1-6,TRBV4-1,CASSQDQSPLHF,TGCGCCAGCAGCCAAGATCAATCACCCCTCCACTTT
TRBD1,NA,TRBJ1-3,TRBV5-1,CASSLGTGAGNTIYF,TGCGCCAGCAGCCTCGGGACAGGGGCTGGAAACACCATATATTTT
NA,NA,TRBJ1-1,TRBV9,CASSAPGYTEAFF,TGTGCCAGCAGCGCTCCAGGGTACACTGAAGCTTTCTTT
TRBD1,NA,TRBJ1-2,TRBV5-4,CASSPGAGGLNYGYTF,TGTGCCAGCAGCCCCGGGGCAGGGGGCTTAAACTATGGCTACACCTTC
TRBD1,NA,TRBJ2-7,TRBV2,CASTRDSLSYEQYF,TGTGCCAGCACCCGGGACAGCCTCTCCTACGAGCAGTACTTC
NA,few,TRBJ1-1,TRBV4-3,CASSQGRNTEAFF,TGCGCCAGCAGCCAAGGGAGGAACACTGAAGCTTTCTTT
TRBD1,NA,TRBJ2-2,TRBV4-2,CASSQVRTGPGELFF,TGTGCCAGCAGCCAGGTCCGGACAGGCCCCGGGGAGCTGTTTTTT
NA,NA,TRBJ1-2,TRBV4-3,CASSQDWGLRGYTF,TGCGCCAGCAGCCAAGACTGGGGGCTGAGAGGCTACACCTTC